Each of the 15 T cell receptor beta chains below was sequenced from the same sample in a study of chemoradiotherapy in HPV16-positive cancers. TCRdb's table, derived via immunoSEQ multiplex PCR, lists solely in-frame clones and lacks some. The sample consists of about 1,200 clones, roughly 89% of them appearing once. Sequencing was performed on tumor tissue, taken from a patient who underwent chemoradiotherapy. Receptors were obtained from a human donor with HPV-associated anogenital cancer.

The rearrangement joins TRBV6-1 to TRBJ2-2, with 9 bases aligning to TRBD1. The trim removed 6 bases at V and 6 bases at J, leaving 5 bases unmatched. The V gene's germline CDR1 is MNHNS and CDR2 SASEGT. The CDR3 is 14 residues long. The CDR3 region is CASRGRQGAGELFF. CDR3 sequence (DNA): TGTGCCAGCAGAGGCAGACAGGGGGCCGGGGAGCTGTTTTTT.

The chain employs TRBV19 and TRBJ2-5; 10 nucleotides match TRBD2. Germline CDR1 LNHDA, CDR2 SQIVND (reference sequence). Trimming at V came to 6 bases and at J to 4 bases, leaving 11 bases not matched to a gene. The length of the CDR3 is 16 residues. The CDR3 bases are TGTGCCAGTAGCCGTTACTGGTCTAGCGGGGGAGAGACCCAGTACTTC. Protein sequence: CASSRYWSSGGETQYF.

CDR3 in DNA: TGTGCCAGTAGCTACGGGGGAATCCCCACCGGGGAGCTGTTTTTT. Its translation is CASSYGGIPTGELFF. This chain joins TRBV19 and TRBJ2-2; D perhaps matches TRBD2 (6 bases). CDR1 and CDR2 from the germline V gene are LNHDA and SQIVND (reference sequence). V was trimmed by 6 bases and J by 4 bases, leaving 15 bases between them. The CDR3 runs to 15 residues.

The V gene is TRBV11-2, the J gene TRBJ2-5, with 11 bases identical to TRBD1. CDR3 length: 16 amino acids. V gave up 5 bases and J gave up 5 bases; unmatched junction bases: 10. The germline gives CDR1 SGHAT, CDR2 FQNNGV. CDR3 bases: TGTGCCAGCAGCCCACGGTTGGGACAGGGGGGGGAGACCCAGTACTTC. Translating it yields CASSPRLGQGGETQYF.

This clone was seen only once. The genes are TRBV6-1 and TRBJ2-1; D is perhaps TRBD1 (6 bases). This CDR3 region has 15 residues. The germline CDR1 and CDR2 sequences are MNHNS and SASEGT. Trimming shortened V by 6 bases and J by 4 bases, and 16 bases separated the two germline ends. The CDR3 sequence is CASRRQVSLYNEQFF. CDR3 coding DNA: TGTGCCAGCAGACGACAGGTATCTCTTTACAATGAGCAGTTCTTC.

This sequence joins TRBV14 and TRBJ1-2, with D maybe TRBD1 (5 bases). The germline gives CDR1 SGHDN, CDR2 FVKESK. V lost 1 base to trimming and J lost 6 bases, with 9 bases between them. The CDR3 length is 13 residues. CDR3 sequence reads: CASSQGGVHGYTF. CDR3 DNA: TGTGCCAGCAGCCAAGGGGGGGTCCATGGCTACACCTTC.

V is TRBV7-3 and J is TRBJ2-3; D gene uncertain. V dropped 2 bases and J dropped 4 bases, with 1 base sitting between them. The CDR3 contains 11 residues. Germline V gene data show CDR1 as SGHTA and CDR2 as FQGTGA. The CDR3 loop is CASSLSDTQYF. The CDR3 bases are TGTGCCAGCAGCTTATCAGATACGCAGTATTTT.

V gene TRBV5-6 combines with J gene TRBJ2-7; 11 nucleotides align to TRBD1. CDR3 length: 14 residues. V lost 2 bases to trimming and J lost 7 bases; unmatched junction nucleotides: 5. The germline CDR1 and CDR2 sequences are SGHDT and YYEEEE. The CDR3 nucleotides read TGTGCCAGCAGCTTCGGACAGGGGGCTAGGGAGCAGTACTTC. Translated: CASSFGQGAREQYF.

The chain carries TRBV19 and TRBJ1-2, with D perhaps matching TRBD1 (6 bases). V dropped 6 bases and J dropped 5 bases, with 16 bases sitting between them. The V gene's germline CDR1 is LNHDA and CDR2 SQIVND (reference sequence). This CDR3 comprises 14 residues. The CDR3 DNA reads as TGTGCCAGTAGCAGGGGCGAATCTTGGTATGGCTACACCTTC. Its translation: CASSRGESWYGYTF.

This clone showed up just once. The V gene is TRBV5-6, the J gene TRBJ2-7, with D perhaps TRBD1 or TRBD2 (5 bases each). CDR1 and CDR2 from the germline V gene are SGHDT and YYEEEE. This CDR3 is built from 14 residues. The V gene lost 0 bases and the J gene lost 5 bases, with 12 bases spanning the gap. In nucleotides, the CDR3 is TGTGCCAGCAGCTTGGTGGCAGGGACCGACGAGCAGTACTTC. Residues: CASSLVAGTDEQYF.

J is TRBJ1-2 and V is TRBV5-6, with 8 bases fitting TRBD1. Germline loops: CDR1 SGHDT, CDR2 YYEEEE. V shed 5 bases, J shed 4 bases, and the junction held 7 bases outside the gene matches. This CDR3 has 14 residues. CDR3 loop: CASRNRGKGYGYTF. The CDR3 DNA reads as TGTGCCAGCAGGAACAGGGGGAAAGGCTATGGCTACACCTTC.

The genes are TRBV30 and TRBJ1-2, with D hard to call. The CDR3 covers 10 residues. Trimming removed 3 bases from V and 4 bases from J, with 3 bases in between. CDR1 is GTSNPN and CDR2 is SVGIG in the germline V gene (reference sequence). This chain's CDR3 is CAWRAYGYTF. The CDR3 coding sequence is TGTGCCTGGAGGGCCTATGGCTACACCTTC.

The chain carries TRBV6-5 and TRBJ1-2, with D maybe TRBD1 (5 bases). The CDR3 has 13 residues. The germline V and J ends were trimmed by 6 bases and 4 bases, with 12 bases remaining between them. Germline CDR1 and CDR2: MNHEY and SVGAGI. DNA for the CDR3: TGTGCCAGCAGCCCCTGGGACTTCTATGGCTACACCTTC. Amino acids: CASSPWDFYGYTF.

The CDR3: CASSFGFEVPDRGYTF. For the CDR3, the DNA is TGTGCCAGCAGCTTCGGTTTTGAGGTTCCAGACCGTGGCTACACCTTC. The chain has TRBV11-2 and TRBJ1-2; D is ambiguous. The V gene lost 3 bases and the J gene lost 7 bases, with 21 bases spanning the gap. The CDR3 loop spans 16 amino acids. Looked up from germline, CDR1 is SGHAT and CDR2 is FQNNGV.

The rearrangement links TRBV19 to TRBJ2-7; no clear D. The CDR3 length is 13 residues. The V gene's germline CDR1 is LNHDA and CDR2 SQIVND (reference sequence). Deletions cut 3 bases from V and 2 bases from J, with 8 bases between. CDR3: CASSMAVTYEQYF. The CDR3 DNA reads TGTGCCAGTAGTATGGCGGTTACCTACGAGCAGTACTTC. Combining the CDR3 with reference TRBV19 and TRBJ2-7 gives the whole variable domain DGGITQSPKYLFRKEGQNVTLSCEQNLNHDAMYWYRQDPGQGLRLIYYSQIVNDFQKGDIAEGYSVSREKKESFPLTVTSAQKNPTAFYLCASSMAVTYEQYFGPGTRLTVT.